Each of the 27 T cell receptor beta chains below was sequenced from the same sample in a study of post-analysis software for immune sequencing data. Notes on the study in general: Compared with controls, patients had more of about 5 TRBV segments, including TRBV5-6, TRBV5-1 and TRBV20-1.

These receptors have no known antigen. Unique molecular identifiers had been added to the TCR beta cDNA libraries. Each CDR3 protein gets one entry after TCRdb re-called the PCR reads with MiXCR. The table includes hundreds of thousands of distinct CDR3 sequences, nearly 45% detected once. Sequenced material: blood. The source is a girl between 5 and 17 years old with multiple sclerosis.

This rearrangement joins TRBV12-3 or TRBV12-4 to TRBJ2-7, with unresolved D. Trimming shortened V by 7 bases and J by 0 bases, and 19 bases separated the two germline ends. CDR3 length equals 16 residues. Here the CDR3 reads CASTRASYSSSYEQYF. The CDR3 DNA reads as TGTGCCAGCACCCGAGCTTCGTACTCGAGCTCCTACGAGCAGTACTTC.

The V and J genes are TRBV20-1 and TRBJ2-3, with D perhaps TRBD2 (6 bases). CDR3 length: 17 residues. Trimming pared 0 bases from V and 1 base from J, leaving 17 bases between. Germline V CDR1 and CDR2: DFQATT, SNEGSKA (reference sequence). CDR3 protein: CSARELNGPSGTDTQYF. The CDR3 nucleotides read TGCAGTGCTAGAGAATTAAATGGTCCTAGCGGCACAGATACGCAGTATTTT.

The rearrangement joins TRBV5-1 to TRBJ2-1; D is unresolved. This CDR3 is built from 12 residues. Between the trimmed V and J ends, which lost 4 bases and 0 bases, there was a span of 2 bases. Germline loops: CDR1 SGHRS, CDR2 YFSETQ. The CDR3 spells CASSISYNEQFF. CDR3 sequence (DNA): TGCGCCAGCAGCATCTCCTACAATGAGCAGTTCTTC.

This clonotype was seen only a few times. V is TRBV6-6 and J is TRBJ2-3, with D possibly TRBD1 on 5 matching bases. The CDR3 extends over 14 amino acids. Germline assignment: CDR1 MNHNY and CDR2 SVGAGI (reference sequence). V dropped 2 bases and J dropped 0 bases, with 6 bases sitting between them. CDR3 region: CASSYDRSTDTQYF. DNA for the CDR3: TGTGCCAGCAGTTACGACAGAAGCACAGATACGCAGTATTTT.

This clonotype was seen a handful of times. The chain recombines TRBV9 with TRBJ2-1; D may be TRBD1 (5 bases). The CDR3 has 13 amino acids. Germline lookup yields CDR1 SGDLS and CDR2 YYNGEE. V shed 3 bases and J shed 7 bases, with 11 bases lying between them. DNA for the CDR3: TGTGCCAGCAGCGGCATACAGGTAAATGAGCAGTTCTTC. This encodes CASSGIQVNEQFF.

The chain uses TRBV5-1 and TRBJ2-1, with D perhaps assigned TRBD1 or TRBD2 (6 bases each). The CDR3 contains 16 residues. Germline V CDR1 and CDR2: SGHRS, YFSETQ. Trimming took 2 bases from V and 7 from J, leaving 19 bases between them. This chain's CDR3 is CASSFRGDPPTNEQFF. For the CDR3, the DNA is TGCGCCAGCAGCTTTAGGGGGGACCCCCCTACAAATGAGCAGTTCTTC.

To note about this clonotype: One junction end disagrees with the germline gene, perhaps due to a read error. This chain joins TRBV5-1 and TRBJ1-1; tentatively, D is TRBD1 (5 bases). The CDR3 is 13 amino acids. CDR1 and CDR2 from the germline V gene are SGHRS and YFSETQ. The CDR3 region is CANSGTLGTEAFF. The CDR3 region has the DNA TGCGCCAACAGCGGGACCCTGGGTACTGAAGCTTTCTTT.

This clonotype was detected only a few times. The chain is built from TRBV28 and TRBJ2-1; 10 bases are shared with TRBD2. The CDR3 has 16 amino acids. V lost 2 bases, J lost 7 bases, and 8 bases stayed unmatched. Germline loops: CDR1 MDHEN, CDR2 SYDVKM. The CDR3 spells CASSLISGRAANEQFF. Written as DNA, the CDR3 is TGTGCCAGCAGTTTAATAAGCGGGAGGGCTGCAAATGAGCAGTTCTTC.

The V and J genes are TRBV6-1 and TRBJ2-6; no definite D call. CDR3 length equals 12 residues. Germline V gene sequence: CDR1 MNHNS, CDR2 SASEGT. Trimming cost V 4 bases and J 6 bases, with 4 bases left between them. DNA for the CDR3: TGTGCCAGCAGTGGCCAGGCCAACGTCCTGACTTTC. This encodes CASSGQANVLTF.

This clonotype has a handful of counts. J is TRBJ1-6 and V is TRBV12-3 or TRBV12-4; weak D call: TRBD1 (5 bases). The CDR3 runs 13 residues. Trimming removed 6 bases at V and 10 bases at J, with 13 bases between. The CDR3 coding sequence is TGTGCCAGCAGCCGAGATGGGGGGTCACCCCTCCACTTT. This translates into CASSRDGGSPLHF.

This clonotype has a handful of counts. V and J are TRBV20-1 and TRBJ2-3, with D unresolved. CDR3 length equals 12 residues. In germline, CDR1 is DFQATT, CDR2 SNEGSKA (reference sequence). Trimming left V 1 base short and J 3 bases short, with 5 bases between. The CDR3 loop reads CSARVGTDTQYF. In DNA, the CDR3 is TGCAGTGCTAGAGTAGGGACAGATACGCAGTATTTT.

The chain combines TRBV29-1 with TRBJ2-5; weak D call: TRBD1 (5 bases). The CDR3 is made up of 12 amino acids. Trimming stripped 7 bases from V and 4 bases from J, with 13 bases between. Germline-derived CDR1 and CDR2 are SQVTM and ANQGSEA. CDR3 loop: CSAQPDTETQYF. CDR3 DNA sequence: TGCAGCGCACAGCCGGACACAGAGACCCAGTACTTC.

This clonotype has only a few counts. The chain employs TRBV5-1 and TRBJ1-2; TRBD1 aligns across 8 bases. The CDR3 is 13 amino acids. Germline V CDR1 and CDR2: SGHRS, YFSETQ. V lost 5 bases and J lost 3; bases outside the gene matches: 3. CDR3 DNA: TGCGCCAGCAGACCGGACAGGGACTATGGCTACACCTTC. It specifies CASRPDRDYGYTF.

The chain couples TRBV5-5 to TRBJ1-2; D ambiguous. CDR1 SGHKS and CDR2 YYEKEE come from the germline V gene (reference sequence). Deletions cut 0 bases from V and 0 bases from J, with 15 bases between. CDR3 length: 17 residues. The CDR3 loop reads CASSLAGSYSSNYGYTF. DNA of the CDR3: TGTGCCAGCAGCTTGGCCGGCAGTTATTCCTCTAACTATGGCTACACCTTC.

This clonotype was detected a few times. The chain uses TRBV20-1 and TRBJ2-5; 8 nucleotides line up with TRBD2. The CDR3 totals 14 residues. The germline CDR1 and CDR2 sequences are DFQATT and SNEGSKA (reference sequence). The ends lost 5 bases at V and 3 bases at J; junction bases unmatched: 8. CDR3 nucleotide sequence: TGCAGTGCTGAAGGGGGACTAGGGGAAGAGACCCAGTACTTC. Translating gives CSAEGGLGEETQYF.

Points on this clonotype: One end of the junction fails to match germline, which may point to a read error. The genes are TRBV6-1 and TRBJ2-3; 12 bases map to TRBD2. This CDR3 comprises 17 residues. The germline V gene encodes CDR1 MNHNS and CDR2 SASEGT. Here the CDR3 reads CACSTPTSGSRHGTQYF. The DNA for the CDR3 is TGTGCCTGCAGCACACCGACTAGCGGGAGTCGGCACGGTACGCAGTATTTT.

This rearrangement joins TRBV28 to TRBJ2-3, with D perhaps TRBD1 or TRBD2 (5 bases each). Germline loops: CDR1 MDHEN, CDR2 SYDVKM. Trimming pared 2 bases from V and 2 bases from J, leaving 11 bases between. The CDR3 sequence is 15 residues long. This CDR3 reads CASSLRGRHTDTQYF. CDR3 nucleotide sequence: TGTGCCAGCAGTTTACGGGGACGGCACACAGATACGCAGTATTTT. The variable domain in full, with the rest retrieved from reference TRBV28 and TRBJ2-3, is DVKVTQSSRYLVKRTGEKVFLECVQDMDHENMFWYRQDPGLGLRLIYFSYDVKMKEKGDIPEGYSVSREKKERFSLILESASTNQTSMYLCASSLRGRHTDTQYFGPGTRLTVL.

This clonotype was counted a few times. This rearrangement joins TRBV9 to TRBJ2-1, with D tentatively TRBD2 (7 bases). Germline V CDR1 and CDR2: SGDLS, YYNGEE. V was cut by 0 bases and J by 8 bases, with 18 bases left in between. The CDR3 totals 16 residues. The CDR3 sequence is CASSVGSGKGDDEQFF. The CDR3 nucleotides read TGTGCCAGCAGCGTAGGAAGCGGGAAGGGGGATGATGAGCAGTTCTTC.

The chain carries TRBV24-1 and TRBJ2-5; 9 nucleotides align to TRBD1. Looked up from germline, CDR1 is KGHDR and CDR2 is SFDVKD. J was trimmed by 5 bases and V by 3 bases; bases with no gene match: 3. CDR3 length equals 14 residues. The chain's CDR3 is CATSDGQGTETQYF. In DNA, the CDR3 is TGTGCCACCAGTGATGGACAGGGGACGGAGACCCAGTACTTC.

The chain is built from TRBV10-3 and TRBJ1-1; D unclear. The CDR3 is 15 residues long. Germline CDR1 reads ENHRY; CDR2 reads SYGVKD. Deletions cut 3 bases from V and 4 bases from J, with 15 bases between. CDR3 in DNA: TGTGCCATCAGTGAAAGGTCACCCTGGGGCACTGAAGCTTTCTTT. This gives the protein CAISERSPWGTEAFF.

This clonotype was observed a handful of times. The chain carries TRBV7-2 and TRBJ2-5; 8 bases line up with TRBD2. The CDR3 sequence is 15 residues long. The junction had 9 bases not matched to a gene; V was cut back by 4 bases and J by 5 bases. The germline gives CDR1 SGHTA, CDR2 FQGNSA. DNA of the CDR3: TGTGCCAGCAGCTCAGCGGGAGAAGGAGGGGAGACCCAGTACTTC. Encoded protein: CASSSAGEGGETQYF.

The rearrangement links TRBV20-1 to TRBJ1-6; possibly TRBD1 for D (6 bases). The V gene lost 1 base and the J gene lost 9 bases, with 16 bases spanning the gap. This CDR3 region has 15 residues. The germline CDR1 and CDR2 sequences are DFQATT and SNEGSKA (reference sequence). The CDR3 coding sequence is TGCAGTGCTAGAGTGGGGACACCCGGAGGTTCACCCCTCCACTTT. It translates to CSARVGTPGGSPLHF.

The DNA of the CDR3 is TGCAGTGCTAGAGTGGGGAGGTGGCTAGCGGGAGGGCCAGGCGAGCAGTACTTC. Its translation: CSARVGRWLAGGPGEQYF. The chain links TRBV20-1 to TRBJ2-7, with TRBD2 identical over 12 bases. The CDR3 is 18 residues long. Germline loops: CDR1 DFQATT, CDR2 SNEGSKA (reference sequence). J was trimmed by 6 bases and V by 1 base; bases with no gene match: 16.

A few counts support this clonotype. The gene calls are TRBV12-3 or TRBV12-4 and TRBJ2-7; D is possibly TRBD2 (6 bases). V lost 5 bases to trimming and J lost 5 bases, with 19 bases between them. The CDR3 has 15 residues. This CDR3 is CASSPLAGLRDEQYF. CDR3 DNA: TGTGCCAGCAGTCCCCTGGCGGGACTTCGGGACGAGCAGTACTTC.

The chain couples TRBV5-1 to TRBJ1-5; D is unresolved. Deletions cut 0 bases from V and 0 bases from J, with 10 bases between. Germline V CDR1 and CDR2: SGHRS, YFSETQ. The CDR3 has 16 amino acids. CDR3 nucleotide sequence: TGCGCCAGCAGCTTGGGACCGGTATATAGCAATCAGCCCCAGCATTTT. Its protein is CASSLGPVYSNQPQHF.

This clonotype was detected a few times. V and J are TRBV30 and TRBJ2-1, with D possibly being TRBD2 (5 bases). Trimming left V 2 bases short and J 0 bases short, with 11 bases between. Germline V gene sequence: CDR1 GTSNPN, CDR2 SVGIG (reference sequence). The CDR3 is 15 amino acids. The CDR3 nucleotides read TGTGCCTGGAGTCCACCGGGGAGCTCCTACAATGAGCAGTTCTTC. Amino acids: CAWSPPGSSYNEQFF.

The DNA of the CDR3 is TGCAGTGCTAGTCGCCTGGGAGGCAATCAGCCCCAGCATTTT. The encoded protein is CSASRLGGNQPQHF. The chain combines TRBV20-1 with TRBJ1-5, with D unclear. The V and J ends lost 3 bases and 2 bases respectively, with 11 bases between them. The germline V gene has CDR1 DFQATT and CDR2 SNEGSKA (reference sequence). The CDR3 spans 14 residues.